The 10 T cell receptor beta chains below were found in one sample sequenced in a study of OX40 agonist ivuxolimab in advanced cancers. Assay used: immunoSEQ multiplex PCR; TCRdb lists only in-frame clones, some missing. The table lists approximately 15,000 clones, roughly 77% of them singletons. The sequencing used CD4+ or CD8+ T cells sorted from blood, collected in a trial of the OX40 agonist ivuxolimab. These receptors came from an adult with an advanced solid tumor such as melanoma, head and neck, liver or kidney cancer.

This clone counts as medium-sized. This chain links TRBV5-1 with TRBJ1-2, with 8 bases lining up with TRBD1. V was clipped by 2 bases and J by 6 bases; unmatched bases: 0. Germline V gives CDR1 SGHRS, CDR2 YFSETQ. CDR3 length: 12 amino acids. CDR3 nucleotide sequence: TGCGCCAGCAGCTTACAGGGGGATGGCTACACCTTC. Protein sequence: CASSLQGDGYTF.

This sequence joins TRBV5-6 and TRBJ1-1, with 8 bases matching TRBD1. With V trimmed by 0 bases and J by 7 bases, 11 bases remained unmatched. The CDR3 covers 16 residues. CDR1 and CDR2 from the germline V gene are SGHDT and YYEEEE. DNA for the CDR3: TGTGCCAGCAGCTTGGAACAGGGGGTAGAACCTTATGAAGCTTTCTTT. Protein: CASSLEQGVEPYEAFF.

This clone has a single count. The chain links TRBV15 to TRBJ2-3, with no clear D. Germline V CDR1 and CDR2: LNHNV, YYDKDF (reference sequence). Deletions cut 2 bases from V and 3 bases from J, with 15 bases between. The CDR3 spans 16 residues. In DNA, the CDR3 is TGTGCCACCAGCAGATCCTTTTCTGCTGGGACAGATACGCAGTATTTT. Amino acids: CATSRSFSAGTDTQYF.

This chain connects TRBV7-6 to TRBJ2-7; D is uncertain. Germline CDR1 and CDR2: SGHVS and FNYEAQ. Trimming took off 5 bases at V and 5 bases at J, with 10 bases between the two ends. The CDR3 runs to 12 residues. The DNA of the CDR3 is TGTGCCAGCAGCGTGACCCCCGACGAGCAGTACTTC. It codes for CASSVTPDEQYF.

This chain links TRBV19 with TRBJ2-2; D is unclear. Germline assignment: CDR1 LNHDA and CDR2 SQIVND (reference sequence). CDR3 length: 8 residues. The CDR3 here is CSTGELFF. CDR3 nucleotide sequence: TGTAGTACCGGGGAGCTGTTTTTT. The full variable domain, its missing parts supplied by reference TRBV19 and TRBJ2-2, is DGGITQSPKYLFRKEGQNVTLSCEQNLNHDAMYWYRQDPGQGLRLIYYSQIVNDFQKGDIAEGYSVSREKKESFPLTVTSAQKNPTAFYLCSTGELFFGEGSRLTVL.

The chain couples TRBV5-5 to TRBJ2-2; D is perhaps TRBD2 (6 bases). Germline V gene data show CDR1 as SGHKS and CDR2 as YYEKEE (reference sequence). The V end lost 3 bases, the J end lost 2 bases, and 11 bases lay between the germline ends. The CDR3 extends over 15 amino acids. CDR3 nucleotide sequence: TGTGCCAGCAGCTGGGGGACTGATAACACCGGGGAGCTGTTTTTT. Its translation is CASSWGTDNTGELFF. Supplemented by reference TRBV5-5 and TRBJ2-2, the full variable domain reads DAGVTQSPTHLIKTRGQQVTLRCSPISGHKSVSWYQQVLGQGPQFIFQYYEKEERGRGNFPDRFSARQFPNYSSELNVNALLLGDSALYLCASSWGTDNTGELFFGEGSRLTVL.

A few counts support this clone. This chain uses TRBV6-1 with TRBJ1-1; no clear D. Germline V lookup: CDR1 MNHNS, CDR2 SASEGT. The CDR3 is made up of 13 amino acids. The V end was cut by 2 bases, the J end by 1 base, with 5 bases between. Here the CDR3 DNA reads TGTGCCAGCAGTGAACGCGAGAACACTGAAGCTTTCTTT. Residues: CASSERENTEAFF.

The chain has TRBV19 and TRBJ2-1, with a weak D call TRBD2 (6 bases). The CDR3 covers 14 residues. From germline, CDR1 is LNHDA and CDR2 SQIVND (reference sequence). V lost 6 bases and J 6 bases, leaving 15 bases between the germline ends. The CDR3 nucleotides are TGTGCCAGTAGAGATTCTTGGAGGGGCAATGAGCAGTTCTTC. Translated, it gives CASRDSWRGNEQFF.

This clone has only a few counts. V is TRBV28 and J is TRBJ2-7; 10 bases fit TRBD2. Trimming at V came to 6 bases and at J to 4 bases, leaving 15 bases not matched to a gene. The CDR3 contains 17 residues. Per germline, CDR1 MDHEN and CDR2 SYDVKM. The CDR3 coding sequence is TGTGCCAGCAGACCCCGAAGCGGGAGGGCACGGCGGTACGAGCAGTACTTC. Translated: CASRPRSGRARRYEQYF.

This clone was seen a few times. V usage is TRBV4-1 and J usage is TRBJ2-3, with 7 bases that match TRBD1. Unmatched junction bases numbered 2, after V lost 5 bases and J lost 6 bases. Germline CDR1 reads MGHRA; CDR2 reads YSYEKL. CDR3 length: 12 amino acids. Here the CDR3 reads CASSGTADTQYF. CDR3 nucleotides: TGCGCCAGCAGCGGGACAGCCGATACGCAGTATTTT.